Shown below are 32 T cell receptor beta chains from a single sample sequenced in a study of shared clonotypes between healthy human individuals. The assay was immunoSEQ multiplex PCR, and TCRdb's table has in-frame clones only and misses some. Seen here are about 470,000 clones, around 75% observed once, and the top ten hold roughly 13%. Sequencing input: PBMCs. The receptors stem from a woman between 40 and 55 years old in good health. Some clones in this sample may be carry-over from other donors' samples.

The chain has TRBV2 and TRBJ2-7; 10 bases match TRBD1. The V gene end was trimmed by 6 bases and the J gene end by 2 bases; junction bases not matched to a gene: 7. The CDR3 totals 15 residues. Germline V lookup: CDR1 SNHLY, CDR2 FYNNEI. CDR3 residues: CASRNRQGATYEQYF. Here the CDR3 DNA reads TGTGCCAGCAGAAACCGACAGGGGGCGACCTACGAGCAGTACTTC.

This clone was seen just once. This sequence joins TRBV29-1 and TRBJ1-2; the match to TRBD1 covers 8 bases. The V gene's germline CDR1 is SQVTM and CDR2 ANQGSEA. J gave up 4 bases and V 1 base, and 8 bases lay outside the gene matches. The CDR3 has 15 amino acids. The CDR3 sequence: CSVEGAGTGAYGYTF. Here the CDR3 DNA reads TGCAGCGTTGAAGGGGCCGGGACAGGCGCCTATGGCTACACCTTC.

There are a few counts of this clone. V usage is TRBV15 and J usage is TRBJ2-6; maybe TRBD1 (5 bases). The CDR3 totals 15 residues. Germline values: CDR1 LNHNV, CDR2 YYDKDF (reference sequence). With 10 bases removed from V and 0 bases from J, the gap between germline ends came to 13 bases. The CDR3 region is CAIATATSGANVLTF. CDR3 bases: TGTGCCATCGCGACAGCTACCTCTGGGGCCAACGTCCTGACTTTC.

The J gene is TRBJ2-2, the V gene TRBV7-9; no reliable D call. V lost 5 bases to trimming and J lost 0 bases, with 10 bases between them. In germline, CDR1 is SEHNR, CDR2 FQNEAQ (reference sequence). CDR3 length: 15 amino acids. CDR3 bases: TGTGCCAGCAGCCAGACATCTTCGAACACCGGGGAGCTGTTTTTT. This codes for CASSQTSSNTGELFF.

The DNA of the CDR3 is TGCGCCAGCAGCGCCGGAAGGGGCACTGAAGCTTTCTTT. Translation: CASSAGRGTEAFF. The chain links TRBV5-1 to TRBJ1-1, with TRBD1 as a possible D gene (5 bases). This CDR3 has 13 amino acids. Trimming took off 4 bases at V and 4 bases at J, with 11 bases between the two ends. The germline CDR1 and CDR2 sequences are SGHRS and YFSETQ. Together with reference TRBV5-1 and TRBJ1-1, the CDR3 gives the full variable domain: KAGVTQTPRYLIKTRGQQVTLSCSPISGHRSVSWYQQTPGQGLQFLFEYFSETQRNKGNFPGRFSGRQFSNSRSEMNVSTLELGDSALYLCASSAGRGTEAFFGQGTRLTVV.

There are many counts of this clone. This chain joins TRBV6-5 and TRBJ1-3; D is unresolved. The V end lost 9 bases, the J end lost 0 bases, and 12 bases lay between the germline ends. The CDR3 extends over 14 amino acids. Germline values: CDR1 MNHEY, CDR2 SVGAGI. The CDR3 DNA sequence: TGTGCCAGTACCCCAGGCGGCTCTGGAAACACCATATATTTT. Translation: CASTPGGSGNTIYF.

This clone was counted only a few times. Other DNA sequences within the sample encode an identical CDR3. The chain links TRBV5-1 to TRBJ2-7; D is undetermined. Trimming took off 0 bases at V and 4 bases at J, with 2 bases between the two ends. The CDR3 contains 11 residues. CDR1 and CDR2 (germline): SGHRS, YFSETQ. DNA of the CDR3: TGCGCCAGCAGCTTGGGTTACGAGCAGTACTTC. Protein product: CASSLGYEQYF.

The rearrangement joins TRBV5-1 to TRBJ2-7, with 7 bases identical to TRBD2. The CDR3 covers 15 residues. The germline V gene has CDR1 SGHRS and CDR2 YFSETQ. Trimming removed 0 bases from V and 1 base from J; junction bases left unmatched: 4. The CDR3 reads CASSLVSGESYEQYF. The CDR3 bases are TGCGCCAGCAGCTTGGTCAGCGGGGAATCCTACGAGCAGTACTTC. Looking up the rest from reference TRBV5-1 and TRBJ2-7 gives the full variable domain: KAGVTQTPRYLIKTRGQQVTLSCSPISGHRSVSWYQQTPGQGLQFLFEYFSETQRNKGNFPGRFSGRQFSNSRSEMNVSTLELGDSALYLCASSLVSGESYEQYFGPGTRLTVT.

V is TRBV27 and J is TRBJ2-2; D is perhaps TRBD1 (7 bases). V lost 6 bases, J lost 4 bases, and 15 bases lay in between. The CDR3 covers 15 residues. Germline V CDR1 and CDR2: MNHEY, SMNVEV (reference sequence). Written as DNA, the CDR3 is TGTGCCAGCAGACAGGGGAGTAGCGGCACCGGGGAGCTGTTTTTT. This translates into CASRQGSSGTGELFF.

This chain joins TRBV6-5 and TRBJ1-5; TRBD1 might be the D (6 bases). This CDR3 is 14 amino acids long. The V and J ends lost 8 bases and 7 bases respectively, with 18 bases between them. From germline, CDR1 is MNHEY and CDR2 SVGAGI. The CDR3 coding sequence is TGTGCCAGCGCCACAGGGAGGGATGTGCAGCCCCAGCATTTT. It codes for CASATGRDVQPQHF.

To note about this clone: Other DNA sequences within the sample encode an identical CDR3. V gene TRBV30 combines with J gene TRBJ2-5; D remains ambiguous. The ends were cut back, 0 bases at V and 1 base at J, with 6 bases in the middle. Germline V gives CDR1 GTSNPN, CDR2 SVGIG (reference sequence). The CDR3 extends over 13 amino acids. CDR3 sequence: CAWSVGIQETQYF. DNA for the CDR3: TGTGCCTGGAGTGTAGGGATCCAAGAGACCCAGTACTTC.

This clone was observed a handful of times. The V and J genes are TRBV6-5 and TRBJ1-2; D possibly corresponds to TRBD1 (5 bases). Looked up from germline, CDR1 is MNHEY and CDR2 is SVGAGI. CDR3 size: 15 residues. Trimming cost V 2 bases and J 4 bases, with 14 bases left between them. The CDR3 loop reads CASSYGFGGGYGYTF. The CDR3, as DNA: TGTGCCAGCAGTTACGGCTTTGGGGGAGGCTATGGCTACACCTTC.

This clone appeared a single time. The genes are TRBV6-4 and TRBJ2-3, with TRBD1 matching over 7 bases. The trim removed 6 bases at V and 8 bases at J, leaving 14 bases unmatched. This CDR3 has 15 amino acids. Per germline, CDR1 MRHNA and CDR2 SNTAGT. The CDR3 sequence is CASSETGNGFGTQYF. The CDR3 DNA is TGTGCCAGCAGCGAGACAGGGAATGGTTTCGGTACGCAGTATTTT.

This chain joins TRBV5-4 and TRBJ2-7, with TRBD2 as a possible D gene (6 bases). V was shortened by 0 bases and J by 3 bases, with 10 bases between the two germline ends. In germline, CDR1 is SGHNT, CDR2 YYREEE (reference sequence). This CDR3 is 14 amino acids long. The CDR3 sequence: CASSLAGGNYEQYF. The DNA of the CDR3 is TGTGCCAGCAGCTTGGCCGGCGGGAACTACGAGCAGTACTTC.

The sample holds a few counts of this clone. Different DNA sequences within this sample yield the same CDR3. J is TRBJ2-1 and V is TRBV7-3, with 9 bases lining up with TRBD1. CDR1 SGHTA and CDR2 FQGTGA come from the germline V gene. The CDR3 contains 12 residues. J lost 10 bases, V lost 4 bases, and 2 bases had no gene match. The CDR3 region has the DNA TGTGCCAGCAGCTCAACAGGGGGCGAGCAGTTCTTC. Translation gives CASSSTGGEQFF.

The chain is built from TRBV6-4 and TRBJ2-3; tentatively, D is TRBD2 (5 bases). V lost 2 bases and J 2 bases, leaving 14 bases between the germline ends. There are 16 residues in the CDR3. Per the germline V gene, CDR1 is MRHNA and CDR2 is SNTAGT. DNA for the CDR3: TGTGCCAGCAGTGACCCTCCCCAGCGGACCACAGATACGCAGTATTTT. Its translation: CASSDPPQRTTDTQYF.

The chain uses TRBV7-9 and TRBJ2-1; TRBD1 is a possible D gene (5 bases). Germline CDR1 SEHNR, CDR2 FQNEAQ (reference sequence). Trimming removed 4 bases from V and 13 bases from J, with 14 bases in between. The CDR3 consists of 12 residues. This chain's CDR3 is CASSSTLGDQFF. The CDR3 coding sequence is TGTGCCAGCAGCTCTACATTAGGGGATCAGTTCTTC.

V is TRBV2 and J is TRBJ1-1, with 7 bases identical to TRBD1. The CDR3 has 13 amino acids. The trim removed 10 bases at V and 3 bases at J, leaving 8 bases unmatched. Germline-derived CDR1 and CDR2 are SNHLY and FYNNEI. The CDR3 reads CATEGGRDTEAFF. The CDR3 nucleotides read TGTGCCACTGAAGGGGGCCGGGACACTGAAGCTTTCTTT.

This chain links TRBV19 with TRBJ2-1; weak D call: TRBD2 (6 bases). V shed 3 bases and J shed 0 bases, with 24 bases lying between them. The CDR3 has 20 residues. Germline values: CDR1 LNHDA, CDR2 SQIVND (reference sequence). The CDR3 DNA sequence: TGTGCCAGTAGTATTGGGGCTAGCGTGCCTTACCAAAGCTCCTACAATGAGCAGTTCTTC. Translating it yields CASSIGASVPYQSSYNEQFF.

The CDR3 nucleotides are TGTGCCAGCAGCCCTTATAGCGGGAGGGCCGTAAATGAGCAGTTCTTC. This codes for CASSPYSGRAVNEQFF. The chain links TRBV4-2 to TRBJ2-1; 11 nucleotides line up with TRBD2. J was trimmed by 7 bases and V by 4 bases; bases with no gene match: 9. This CDR3 has 16 residues. CDR1 and CDR2 from the germline V gene are LGHNA and YNFKEQ.

The chain is built from TRBV5-1 and TRBJ2-7; D is unresolved. Trimming took off 0 bases at V and 2 bases at J, with 9 bases between the two ends. This CDR3 is built from 14 residues. CDR1 SGHRS and CDR2 YFSETQ come from the germline V gene. Here the CDR3 DNA reads TGCGCCAGCAGCTTGGGTCGAGCCCCCTACGAGCAGTACTTC. It is translated as CASSLGRAPYEQYF.

This chain links TRBV11-1 with TRBJ1-3; D is unclear. The V end was cut by 3 bases, the J end by 0 bases, with 12 bases between. The germline V gene encodes CDR1 SGHAT and CDR2 FQDESV (reference sequence). CDR3 length equals 16 residues. The CDR3 loop is CASSFTASNSGNTIYF. The CDR3 DNA is TGTGCCAGCAGCTTTACAGCTTCCAACTCTGGAAACACCATATATTTT. Together with reference TRBV11-1 and TRBJ1-3, the CDR3 gives the full variable domain: EAEVAQSPRYKITEKSQAVAFWCDPISGHATLYWYRQILGQGPELLVQFQDESVVDDSQLPKDRFSAERLKGVDSTLKIQPAELGDSAMYLCASSFTASNSGNTIYFGEGSWLTVV.

CDR3 DNA: TGTGCCAGCAGTTTAAAAGCTGTGGGCAATGTGGATGAGCAGTTCTTC. Its protein is CASSLKAVGNVDEQFF. This chain links TRBV27 with TRBJ2-1; D is ambiguous. This CDR3 comprises 16 residues. The germline gives CDR1 MNHEY, CDR2 SMNVEV (reference sequence). V gave up 2 bases and J gave up 8 bases, with 19 bases separating them.

This rearrangement joins TRBV14 to TRBJ2-3; 7 nucleotides align to TRBD2. The ends lost 1 base at V and 8 bases at J; junction bases unmatched: 6. The CDR3 is made up of 14 amino acids. Germline V lookup: CDR1 SGHDN, CDR2 FVKESK. CDR3 loop: CASSQVGGGSTQYF. CDR3 DNA sequence: TGTGCCAGCAGCCAAGTGGGAGGCGGGAGTACGCAGTATTTT. The whole variable domain, filled in from reference TRBV14 and TRBJ2-3, reads EAGVTQFPSHSVIEKGQTVTLRCDPISGHDNLYWYRRVMGKEIKFLLHFVKESKQDESGMPNNRFLAERTGGTYSTLKVQPAELEDSGVYFCASSQVGGGSTQYFGPGTRLTVL.

CDR3 in amino acids: CAISGTGENTDTQYF. In DNA, the CDR3 is TGTGCCATCAGTGGGACAGGGGAAAACACAGATACGCAGTATTTT. The rearrangement uses TRBV10-3 and TRBJ2-3; 9 nucleotides agree with TRBD1. V shed 4 bases and J 2 bases; nucleotides not matched to a gene: 4. CDR1 and CDR2 (germline): ENHRY, SYGVKD. This CDR3 has 15 residues.

The chain is built from TRBV28 and TRBJ1-1; D is unresolved. Trimming took 3 bases from V and 4 from J, leaving 21 bases between them. CDR1 is MDHEN, CDR2 SYDVKM, per germline. This CDR3 has 17 amino acids. In DNA form, the CDR3 reads TGTGCCAGCAGTTTTGTCCAATTATCCCGGAGTAGCACTGAAGCTTTCTTT. Translating it yields CASSFVQLSRSSTEAFF.

J is TRBJ2-5 and V is TRBV7-2; D uncertain. There are 14 residues in the CDR3. The ends were cut back, 7 bases at V and 5 bases at J, with 17 bases in the middle. CDR1 and CDR2 (germline): SGHTA, FQGNSA. The CDR3 DNA follows: TGTGCCAGCACCCAAAGTGGCTTAAGGGAGACCCAGTACTTC. Encoded protein: CASTQSGLRETQYF.

Points on this clone: This may stem from a read error, because a much larger clone lies one nucleotide away. The sample contains more than one DNA sequence encoding this CDR3. The chain combines TRBV11-3 with TRBJ2-3; unclear D gene. The CDR3 extends over 12 amino acids. The V end lost 3 bases, the J end lost 0 bases, and 1 base lay between the germline ends. CDR1 and CDR2 (germline): SGHNT, YENEEA. The CDR3 loop is CASSFSTDTQYF. The DNA of the CDR3 is TGTGCCAGCAGCTTCAGCACAGATACGCAGTATTTT.

The rearrangement uses TRBV7-8 and TRBJ2-2; D remains ambiguous. This CDR3 is 14 amino acids long. Germline CDR1 reads SGHVS; CDR2 reads FQNEAQ. The V end was cut by 1 base, the J end by 1 base, with 4 bases between. The CDR3 loop reads CASSLGGNTGELFF. As DNA, the CDR3 is TGTGCCAGCAGCTTAGGCGGGAACACCGGGGAGCTGTTTTTT.

This chain connects TRBV4-3 to TRBJ1-5; maybe TRBD1 (5 bases). Germline CDR1 is LGHNA and CDR2 is YSLEER. V lost 6 bases and J 3 bases, leaving 15 bases between the germline ends. This CDR3 spans 15 amino acids. CDR3 nucleotide sequence: TGCGCCAGCAGTCTAAGTTGGGGGGACAATCAGCCCCAGCATTTT. Its protein product is CASSLSWGDNQPQHF.

In its sample, this clone was seen once. This sequence joins TRBV7-3 and TRBJ2-1, with no clear D. CDR3 length: 16 amino acids. V lost 2 bases and J lost 6, with 17 bases in between. Germline V gene sequence: CDR1 SGHTA, CDR2 FQGTGA. The CDR3, as DNA: TGTGCCAGCAGCTTACTGCCGACCCTGACGGGCAATGAGCAGTTCTTC. As protein: CASSLLPTLTGNEQFF. Full variable domain (outside the CDR3, taken from reference TRBV7-3 and TRBJ2-1): GAGVSQTPSNKVTEKGKYVELRCDPISGHTALYWYRQSLGQGPEFLIYFQGTGAADDSGLPNDRFFAVRPEGSVSTLKIQRTERGDSAVYLCASSLLPTLTGNEQFFGPGTRLTVL.

This chain links TRBV4-3 with TRBJ1-3, with D unclear. Germline lookup yields CDR1 LGHNA and CDR2 YSLEER. The CDR3 totals 15 residues. The V and J ends lost 1 base and 4 bases respectively, with 11 bases between them. The CDR3 sequence: CASSQGSAAGNTIYF. CDR3 in DNA: TGCGCCAGCAGCCAAGGTTCGGCAGCCGGAAACACCATATATTTT.